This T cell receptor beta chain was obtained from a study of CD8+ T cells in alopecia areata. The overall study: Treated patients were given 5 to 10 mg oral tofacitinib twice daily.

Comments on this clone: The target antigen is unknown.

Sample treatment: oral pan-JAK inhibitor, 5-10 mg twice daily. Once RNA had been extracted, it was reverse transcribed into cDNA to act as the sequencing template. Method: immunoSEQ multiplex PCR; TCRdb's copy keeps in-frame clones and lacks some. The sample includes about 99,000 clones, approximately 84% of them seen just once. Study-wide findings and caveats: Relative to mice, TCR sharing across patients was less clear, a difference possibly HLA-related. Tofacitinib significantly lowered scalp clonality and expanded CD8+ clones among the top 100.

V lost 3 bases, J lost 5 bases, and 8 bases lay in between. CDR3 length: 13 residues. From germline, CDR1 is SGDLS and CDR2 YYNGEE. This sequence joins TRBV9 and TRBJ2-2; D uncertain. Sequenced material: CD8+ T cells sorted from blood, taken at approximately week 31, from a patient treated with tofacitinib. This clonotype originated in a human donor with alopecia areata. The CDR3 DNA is TGTGCCAGCAGCGACCGGAGTACCGGGGAGCTGTTTTTT. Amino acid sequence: CASSDRSTGELFF. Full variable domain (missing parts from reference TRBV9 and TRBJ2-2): DSGVTQTPKHLITATGQRVTLRCSPRSGDLSVYWYQQSLDQGLQFLIQYYNGEERAKGNILERFSAQQFPDLHSELNLSSLELGDSALYFCASSDRSTGELFFGEGSRLTVL.